These T cell receptor beta chains were read from a single sample in a study of shared clonotypes between healthy human individuals. The protocol was immunoSEQ multiplex PCR, while the TCRdb copy is restricted to in-frame clones and leaves out a portion. Of roughly 600,000 clones listed, about 98% are singletons. Sequencing was done on a sample of naive CD8+ T cells sorted from blood. All receptors derive from a man aged 30 to 39 in good health. CDR3s include the opening cysteine and the closing phenylalanine or tryptophan. The order of the fields is J gene, D gene, clone size, V gene, CDR3 protein, CDR3 DNA. D genes are given only for firm matches. Some rows have no size entry. The others give once, few or many, or a class for an expanded clone.

>TRBJ2-3|NA|NA|TRBV29-1
CSVKAVSTDTQYF
TGCAGCGTTAAGGCTGTCAGCACAGATACGCAGTATTTT
>TRBJ2-5|NA|NA|TRBV5-6
CASSPTLGTQYF
TGTGCCAGCAGCCCCACCTTAGGGACCCAGTACTTC
>TRBJ1-5|NA|NA|TRBV5-8
CASSLKLSNQPQHF
TGTGCCAGCAGCCTAAAGCTTAGCAATCAGCCCCAGCATTTT
>TRBJ2-7|NA|NA|TRBV9
CASSVGTVDEQYF
TGTGCCAGCAGCGTAGGCACCGTGGACGAGCAGTACTTC
>TRBJ2-7|TRBD2|NA|TRBV13
CASSPTSGRGEYEQYF
TGTGCCAGCAGCCCGACTAGCGGGAGGGGAGAATACGAGCAGTACTTC
>TRBJ2-1|NA|NA|TRBV30
CAWSDAGNEQFF
TGTGCCTGGAGTGATGCGGGTAATGAGCAGTTCTTC
>TRBJ2-3|TRBD2|NA|TRBV29-1
CSAGTSGRTDTQYF
TGCAGCGCCGGGACTAGCGGGAGAACAGATACGCAGTATTTT
>TRBJ2-1|NA|NA|TRBV11-2
CASSLDGAIPDTYNEQFF
TGTGCCAGCAGCTTAGATGGCGCTATCCCCGATACATACAATGAGCAGTTCTTC
>TRBJ2-1|NA|NA|TRBV29-1
CSVGAGEPYNEQFF
TGCAGCGTTGGGGCAGGCGAACCCTACAATGAGCAGTTCTTC
>TRBJ2-7|NA|NA|TRBV27
CASSLVGGFSYEQYF
TGTGCCAGCAGTTTAGTCGGGGGCTTTTCCTACGAGCAGTACTTC
>TRBJ2-7|TRBD1|NA|TRBV14
CASSQGIDRGKDEQYF
TGTGCCAGCAGCCAAGGAATCGACAGGGGGAAGGACGAGCAGTACTTC
>TRBJ2-7|NA|NA|TRBV5-4
CASSLLAGRPREQYF
TGTGCCAGCAGCCTCCTGGCGGGAAGGCCGCGGGAGCAGTACTTC
>TRBJ2-7|TRBD2|NA|TRBV4-3
CASSQEREGSYEQYF
TGCGCCAGCAGCCAAGAGAGGGAGGGCTCCTACGAGCAGTACTTC
>TRBJ2-2|NA|NA|TRBV4-1
CASSQFTDTGELFF
TGCGCCAGCAGCCAATTTACGGACACCGGGGAGCTGTTTTTT
>TRBJ2-7|NA|NA|TRBV9
CASSVGGIDYEQYF
TGTGCCAGCAGCGTAGGAGGGATAGACTACGAGCAGTACTTC
>TRBJ2-1|NA|once|TRBV25-1
CASQPLSGSYNEQFF
TGTGCCAGCCAACCTCTCAGCGGGTCTTACAATGAGCAGTTCTTC
>TRBJ2-1|NA|NA|TRBV5-1
CASSLVEGEQFF
TGCGCCAGCAGCTTGGTGGAAGGTGAGCAGTTCTTC
>TRBJ2-1|NA|once|TRBV6-5
CASSYRSSYNEQFF
TGTGCCAGCAGTTATCGGAGCTCCTACAATGAGCAGTTCTTC
>TRBJ1-1|NA|NA|TRBV7-6
CASTLLPREAFF
TGTGCCAGCACCCTCCTCCCTCGTGAAGCTTTCTTT
>TRBJ2-7|NA|NA|TRBV7-9
CASSLSRPGHDEQYF
TGTGCCAGCAGCTTATCCAGACCCGGTCACGACGAGCAGTACTTC
>TRBJ2-7|NA|NA|TRBV4-3
CASSQAGSYEQYF
TGCGCCAGCAGCCAAGCAGGGTCCTACGAGCAGTACTTC
>TRBJ2-7|NA|once|TRBV10-3
CAITNGRYEQYF
TGTGCCATCACCAATGGGAGGTACGAGCAGTACTTC